The clone carrying this TCR beta chain is a singleton in its sample. The sample belongs to a study of control samples from healthy donors and cancer patients. This CDR3 is built from 17 residues. Losses at the gene ends were 3 bases for V and 4 bases for J; bases not matched to a gene: 12. CDR1 is SGHAT and CDR2 is FQNNGV in the germline V gene. Generated by immunoSEQ multiplex PCR, the TCRdb table keeps only in-frame clones and is missing some. The table has tens of thousands of clones, about 88% seen once. The clonotype originates from a woman in her 70s in good health. The sequenced sample consisted of blood. The chain carries TRBV11-2 and TRBJ1-3, with 7 bases aligning to TRBD1. CDR3 region: CASSFGRQGGSGNTIYF. In DNA, the CDR3 is TGTGCCAGCAGCTTCGGCAGACAGGGCGGATCAGGAAACACCATATATTTT.